These T cell receptor beta chains were read from a single sample in a study of control samples from healthy donors and cancer patients. Only in-frame clones appear in the TCRdb table, and some are missing; sequencing was by immunoSEQ multiplex PCR. The sample lists approximately 41,000 clones, about 94% occurring once. Sequencing was performed on blood. The receptors come from a man in his fifties or sixties in good health. Each CDR3 is given with its conserved first and last residue. The D gene is left open where the match is weak. Clone sizes are given selectively: once, few, many, or a class where the clone is expanded.

V	D	J	size	CDR3	DNA
TRBV10-1	NA	TRBJ1-6	once	CASSEFPAGGSPLHF	TGCGCCAGCAGTGAGTTTCCCGCTGGCGGATCACCCCTCCACTTT
TRBV7-2	TRBD2	TRBJ2-1	NA	CATSLAGSYNEQFF	TGTGCCACCTCACTAGCGGGGTCCTACAATGAGCAGTTCTTC
TRBV5-6	TRBD2	TRBJ2-3	NA	CASTPAGGGTDTQYF	TGTGCCAGCACCCCGGCTGGGGGAGGGACAGATACGCAGTATTTT
TRBV5-4	NA	TRBJ2-2	NA	CASSFRDSYTGELFF	TGTGCCAGCAGCTTCCGGGACTCTTACACCGGGGAGCTGTTTTTT
TRBV9	NA	TRBJ2-6	NA	CASSVEVVVVSGANVLTF	TGTGCCAGCAGCGTAGAGGTGGTGGTGGTCTCTGGGGCCAACGTCCTGACTTTC
TRBV5-4	NA	TRBJ2-1	once	CASSWWTIYNEQFF	TGTGCCAGCAGCTGGTGGACAATCTACAATGAGCAGTTCTTC
TRBV9	TRBD2	TRBJ2-7	NA	CASSISELAGPYEQYF	TGTGCCAGCAGCATTTCGGAACTAGCGGGACCCTACGAGCAGTACTTC
TRBV28	NA	TRBJ1-4	NA	CASSLPSSEGLEEKLFF	TGTGCCAGCAGTTTACCCTCCTCGGAGGGGTTAGAAGAAAAACTGTTTTTT
TRBV6-2/TRBV6-3	TRBD1	TRBJ1-6	NA	CASSIISPGGSTLHF	TGTGCCAGCAGCATCATCTCACCAGGGGGGTCCACCCTCCACTTT
TRBV21-1	NA	TRBJ2-1	NA	CASSKARSGIRNEQFF	TGTGCCAGCAGCAAAGCACGTAGCGGGATTAGGAATGAGCAGTTCTTC
TRBV11-3	NA	TRBJ2-7	NA	CASSYSGPLGYEQYF	TGTGCCAGCAGCTACTCGGGCCCTTTAGGCTACGAGCAGTACTTC
TRBV19	NA	TRBJ1-4	NA	CASSNLGAVDEKLFF	TGTGCCAGTAGTAATTTGGGGGCGGTGGATGAAAAACTGTTTTTT
TRBV27	NA	TRBJ2-1	NA	CASSLGGTEQFF	TGTGCCAGCAGTTTGGGTGGGACTGAGCAGTTCTTC
TRBV19	TRBD1	TRBJ1-5	NA	CASIHTGASNQPQHF	TGTGCCAGTATCCACACAGGGGCGAGCAATCAGCCCCAGCATTTT
TRBV13	NA	TRBJ2-2	NA	CASSLRLNTGELFF	TGTGCCAGCAGCCTCAGATTGAACACCGGGGAGCTGTTTTTT
TRBV19	TRBD2	TRBJ2-3	NA	CASSPPGLAGRYITDTQYF	TGTGCCAGTAGCCCCCCGGGACTAGCGGGACGCTATATCACAGATACGCAGTATTTT
TRBV3-1/TRBV3-2	NA	TRBJ2-5	NA	CATSDSRPPRETQYF	TGTGCCACCTCGGACAGTCGACCCCCCCGGGAGACCCAGTACTTC
TRBV29-1	NA	TRBJ2-1	NA	CSVQGYNEQFF	TGCAGCGTTCAAGGCTACAATGAGCAGTTCTTC
TRBV2	NA	TRBJ1-3	NA	CASGLGFAGNTIYF	TGTGCCAGCGGCCTGGGTTTCGCTGGAAACACCATATATTTT
TRBV12-3/TRBV12-4	NA	TRBJ1-2	NA	CASSRGNYGYTF	TGTGCCAGCAGTCGAGGAAACTATGGCTACACCTTC
TRBV7-9	TRBD2	TRBJ2-7	once	CASSFVGGSSYEQYF	TGTGCCAGCAGCTTTGTTGGCGGGAGCTCCTACGAGCAGTACTTC
TRBV9	TRBD2	TRBJ2-7	NA	CASSVGAGVQSEQYF	TGTGCCAGCAGCGTAGGGGCGGGAGTTCAATCCGAGCAGTACTTC
TRBV10-3	NA	TRBJ2-3	NA	CAISEVGAPDTQYF	TGTGCCATCAGTGAGGTTGGGGCCCCAGATACGCAGTATTTT
TRBV3-1/TRBV3-2	NA	TRBJ2-3	NA	CASSLSGTDTQYF	TGTGCCAGCAGCCTATCCGGAACAGATACGCAGTATTTT
TRBV5-4	NA	TRBJ2-3	NA	CASSVDTDTQYF	TGTGCCAGCAGCGTGGACACAGATACGCAGTATTTT
TRBV5-1	TRBD2	TRBJ2-5	once	CASSSGLAGGPLQETQYF	TGCGCCAGCAGCTCGGGACTAGCGGGAGGGCCGCTGCAAGAGACCCAGTACTTC
TRBV19	TRBD2	TRBJ2-1	NA	CASSSSLAGTHYNEQFF	TGTGCCAGTAGCTCGTCCCTAGCGGGAACCCATTACAATGAGCAGTTCTTC
TRBV6-4	NA	TRBJ2-3	NA	CASSARDSTDTQYF	TGTGCCAGCAGTGCACGAGATAGCACAGATACGCAGTATTTT
TRBV19	TRBD1	TRBJ1-3	NA	CASSQRQGSSGNTIYF	TGTGCCAGTAGTCAGCGACAGGGATCCTCTGGAAACACCATATATTTT
TRBV21-1	NA	TRBJ1-2	NA	CASSNLGQGAGYGYTF	TGTGCCAGCAGCAATTTAGGACAGGGGGCAGGGTATGGCTACACCTTC
TRBV7-3	NA	TRBJ2-3	NA	CASSSDGSSTDTQYF	TGTGCCAGCAGCTCGGACGGTTCTAGCACAGATACGCAGTATTTT
TRBV11-3	TRBD1	TRBJ1-3	NA	CASSWDRTGNTIYF	TGTGCCAGCAGCTGGGACAGGACGGGAAACACCATATATTTT
TRBV30	NA	TRBJ1-3	NA	CAWSITASSGNTIYF	TGTGCCTGGAGTATAACAGCAAGCTCTGGAAACACCATATATTTT
TRBV23-1	TRBD1	TRBJ1-5	NA	CASTLEQGARTNQPQHF	TGCGCCAGCACCCTGGAGCAGGGGGCGCGTACTAATCAGCCCCAGCATTTT
TRBV9	NA	TRBJ2-2	NA	CASSVSPETGELFF	TGTGCCAGCAGCGTAAGCCCGGAGACCGGGGAGCTGTTTTTT
TRBV19	NA	TRBJ1-1	NA	CASSVGGTEAFF	TGTGCCAGTAGTGTAGGGGGCACTGAAGCTTTCTTT
TRBV11-2	NA	TRBJ2-7	NA	CASSLAGGKSTCF	TGTGCCAGCAGCTTAGCCGGGGGCAAGTCGACCTGCTTC
TRBV2	NA	TRBJ2-1	NA	CASTLGGLNRNEQFF	TGTGCCAGCACTTTAGGGGGGCTAAATAGGAATGAGCAGTTCTTC
TRBV30	NA	TRBJ2-7	NA	CAFVGGTGTGYEQYF	TGTGCCTTCGTGGGGGGAACAGGGACGGGGTACGAGCAGTACTTC
TRBV7-8	NA	TRBJ1-2	NA	CASSLAEGDGYTF	TGTGCCAGCAGCTTAGCTGAGGGGGACGGCTACACCTTC
TRBV6-1	NA	TRBJ1-6	NA	CASSEDLFGNSPLHF	TGTGCCAGCAGTGAAGATCTTTTCGGTAATTCACCCCTCCACTTT
TRBV27	NA	TRBJ2-3	once	CASRGDLTRVDTQYF	TGTGCCAGCAGAGGCGACTTGACTAGGGTAGATACGCAGTATTTT
TRBV2	NA	TRBJ1-6	NA	CASSEYPSQESSYNSPLHF	TGTGCCAGCAGTGAATACCCTTCTCAGGAGAGCTCCTATAATTCACCCCTCCACTTT
TRBV24-1	NA	TRBJ2-3	NA	CATSDPGLGQGQYF	TGTGCCACCAGTGACCCCGGACTGGGGCAGGGGCAGTATTTT
TRBV4-1	NA	TRBJ2-5	NA	CASSHGQGAGASRETQYF	TGCGCCAGCAGCCATGGACAGGGAGCGGGAGCTTCGAGGGAGACCCAGTACTTC
TRBV2	NA	TRBJ1-5	NA	CASREQAVPVQPQHF	TGTGCCAGCAGGGAGCAGGCAGTCCCGGTTCAGCCCCAGCATTTT
TRBV6-1	TRBD2	TRBJ2-1	NA	CASSEPASGKYNEQFF	TGTGCCAGCAGTGAACCGGCTAGCGGGAAGTACAATGAGCAGTTCTTC
TRBV18	NA	TRBJ1-3	NA	CASSFKESGNTIYF	TGTGCCAGCTCATTTAAGGAATCCGGAAACACCATATATTTT
TRBV11-3	TRBD2	TRBJ2-1	NA	CASSRGTSGNNEQFF	TGTGCCAGCAGCCGCGGGACTAGCGGAAACAATGAGCAGTTCTTC
TRBV29-1	NA	TRBJ1-1	NA	CSVDRVSTEAFF	TGCAGCGTTGATCGGGTTTCGACTGAAGCTTTCTTT
TRBV7-2	TRBD2	TRBJ2-7	NA	CASSLALAASYEQYF	TGTGCCAGCAGCTTAGCACTAGCGGCCTCCTACGAGCAGTACTTC
TRBV3-1/TRBV3-2	NA	TRBJ2-7	NA	CASSQISRGLDEQYF	TGTGCCAGCAGCCAGATATCGAGAGGGCTCGACGAGCAGTACTTC
TRBV27	NA	TRBJ2-3	NA	CASSLLSTDTQYF	TGTGCCAGCAGTTTATTGTCTACAGATACGCAGTATTTT